This is a list of T cell receptor beta chains from one sample in a study of blood T cell repertoires in COVID-19. The assay was immunoSEQ multiplex PCR, and TCRdb's table has in-frame clones only and misses some. The sample shows under 200,000 clones, roughly 88% of them seen only once. Sequencing was carried out using peripheral blood. These receptors came from a woman aged 80 or over with active or convalescent COVID-19. Each CDR3 is given with its conserved first and last residue. Fields, in order: clone size, J gene, V gene, D gene, CDR3 protein, CDR3 DNA. The D gene is left open where the match is weak. Clone size is given for some rows only: seen once, a few or many times, or a class if the clone is expanded.

NA | TRBJ1-1 | TRBV2 | TRBD1 | CARQGTGPLQAFF | TGTGCCAGACAGGGGACAGGGCCACTACAAGCTTTCTTT
NA | TRBJ1-3 | TRBV7-8 | NA | CASSQARGYTIYF | TGTGCCAGCAGCCAAGCCAGGGGTTACACCATATATTTT
NA | TRBJ1-1 | TRBV10-1 | NA | CASSPRAVNTEAFF | TGCGCCAGCAGTCCAAGAGCGGTGAACACTGAAGCTTTCTTT
NA | TRBJ1-3 | TRBV2 | NA | CASREAGNTIYF | TGTGCCAGCAGGGAGGCTGGAAACACCATATATTTT
NA | TRBJ2-1 | TRBV5-1 | TRBD1 | CASSLGPTGIYNEQFF | TGCGCCAGCAGCTTGGGCCCGACAGGGATATACAATGAGCAGTTCTTC
NA | TRBJ1-1 | TRBV28 | TRBD1 | CASSHGTANTEAFF | TGTGCCAGCAGCCATGGGACAGCTAACACTGAAGCTTTCTTT
few | TRBJ1-1 | TRBV19 | TRBD1 | CASSIKQGIEAFF | TGTGCCAGTAGTATCAAACAGGGGATTGAAGCTTTCTTT
NA | TRBJ1-5 | TRBV6-2/TRBV6-3 | NA | CASSWTDYSNQPQHF | TGTGCCAGCAGCTGGACAGATTATAGCAATCAGCCCCAGCATTTT
NA | TRBJ1-2 | TRBV6-5 | TRBD1 | CASSSRTGYGYTF | TGTGCCAGCAGTTCTCGGACAGGCTATGGCTACACCTTC
few | TRBJ1-1 | TRBV5-6 | TRBD1 | CASSPLDRGTEAFF | TGTGCCAGCAGCCCCCTGGACAGGGGCACTGAAGCTTTCTTT
once | TRBJ2-7 | TRBV6-1 | NA | CASSDAGGAYEQYF | TGTGCCAGCAGTGATGCCGGTGGAGCCTACGAGCAGTACTTC